This TCR beta chain came from a study of identical twins. Template switching supplied a universal primer site; unique molecular identifiers were carried on the cDNA. TCRdb re-called the 5' RACE reads with MiXCR, one entry per CDR3 protein. The sample includes 460,000 or so distinct CDR3 sequences, 14% seen only once; the top ten take more than 0.5%. General observations from the study: The conclusions drew on cross-sectional statistical analysis instead of tracking the same donors. Because invariant MAIT and iNKT cells could be present, zero-insertion analyses could be partly confounded.

With regard to this clonotype: Its antigen is undetermined.

Germline V gene lookup returns CDR1 LNHNV and CDR2 YYDKDF (reference sequence). The CDR3 contains 15 residues. Trimming took off 5 bases at V and 6 bases at J, with 20 bases between the two ends. These data also formed part of another study, on yellow fever vaccine responses in identical twins.

This chain links TRBV15 with TRBJ2-7; a weak D match, TRBD2 (6 bases). This TCR was recovered from a woman aged 18-29 years in good health. Sequenced input: CD4+ T cells sorted from blood. For the CDR3, the DNA is TGTGCCACCAGCCCCGGAGGGAACACGGTCGTCGAGCAGTACTTC. Protein: CATSPGGNTVVEQYF.